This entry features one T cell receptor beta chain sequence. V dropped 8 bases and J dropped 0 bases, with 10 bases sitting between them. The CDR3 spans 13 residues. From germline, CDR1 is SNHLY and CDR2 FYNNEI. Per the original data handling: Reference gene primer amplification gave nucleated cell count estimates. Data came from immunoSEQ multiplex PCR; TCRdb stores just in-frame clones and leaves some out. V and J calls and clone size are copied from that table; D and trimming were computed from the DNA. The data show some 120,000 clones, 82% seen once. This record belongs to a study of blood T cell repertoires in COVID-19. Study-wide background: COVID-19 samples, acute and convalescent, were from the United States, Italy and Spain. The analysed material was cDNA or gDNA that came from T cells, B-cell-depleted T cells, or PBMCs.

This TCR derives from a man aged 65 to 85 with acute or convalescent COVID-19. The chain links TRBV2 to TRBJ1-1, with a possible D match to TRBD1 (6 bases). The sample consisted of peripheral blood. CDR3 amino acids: CASHRALNTEAFF. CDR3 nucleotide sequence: TGTGCCAGCCACAGGGCGCTGAACACTGAAGCTTTCTTT.